The 8 T cell receptor beta chains listed next were all sequenced from one sample in a study of T cells in tumors after PD-1 blockade. Some clones are missing from TCRdb's copy, which holds only in-frame ones; the method was immunoSEQ multiplex PCR. Seen here are about 60,000 clones, less than 85% observed once, and the top ten hold approximately 4.8%. The sample consisted of PBMCs, taken after anti-PD-1 treatment. Receptors originate from a human donor with basal cell carcinoma.

V and J are TRBV5-1 and TRBJ1-6, with D possibly being TRBD1 (6 bases). Looked up from germline, CDR1 is SGHRS and CDR2 is YFSETQ. With 4 bases removed from V and 5 bases from J, the gap between germline ends came to 13 bases. The CDR3 consists of 15 residues. For the CDR3, the DNA is TGCGCCAGCAGCCCGGGGGACATAAATAATTCACCCCTCCACTTT. Amino acids: CASSPGDINNSPLHF.

The rearrangement uses TRBV6-1 and TRBJ2-1; TRBD1 matches at 8 bases. The CDR3 loop spans 12 amino acids. Germline V gives CDR1 MNHNS, CDR2 SASEGT. V trimming: 3 bases; J trimming: 11 bases; junction bases outside the gene matches: 3. The CDR3 bases are TGTGCCAGCAGTGAGGGACAGGCCAAGCAGTTCTTC. Its translation: CASSEGQAKQFF.

This chain connects TRBV27 to TRBJ1-1; maybe TRBD1 (5 bases). The germline gives CDR1 MNHEY, CDR2 SMNVEV (reference sequence). This CDR3 contains 14 residues. The ends were cut back, 4 bases at V and 1 base at J, with 10 bases in the middle. This CDR3 is CASSSSTANTEAFF. CDR3 nucleotides: TGTGCCAGCAGTTCCTCGACAGCGAACACTGAAGCTTTCTTT.

The chain employs TRBV3-1 (or the pseudogene TRBV3-2) and TRBJ2-1, with 9 nucleotides matching TRBD2. CDR3 length equals 16 residues. In germline, CDR1 is LGHDT, CDR2 YNNKEL (reference sequence). The junction had 8 bases not matched to a gene; V was cut back by 7 bases and J by 1 base. Written as DNA, the CDR3 is TGTGCCAGCAACACTCGGACTAGCGAGTCCTACAATGAGCAGTTCTTC. Amino acids: CASNTRTSESYNEQFF.

The rearrangement uses TRBV24-1 and TRBJ1-5; TRBD1 matches 7 bases. This CDR3 has 16 amino acids. With V trimmed by 3 bases and J by 3 bases, 7 bases remained unmatched. Germline loops: CDR1 KGHDR, CDR2 SFDVKD. The CDR3 loop reads CATSDGKGADNQPQHF. The CDR3 DNA reads TGTGCCACCAGTGATGGAAAGGGGGCCGACAATCAGCCCCAGCATTTT.

On this clone itself: An end of the junction does not agree with germline; a read error may underlie this. The V gene is TRBV4-2, the J gene TRBJ2-5; TRBD2 aligns across 10 bases. Germline-derived CDR1 and CDR2 are LGHNA and YNFKEQ. CDR3 size: 18 residues. In DNA, the CDR3 is TGTGCCAGCAGCCAAGATCCGGGACTAGCGAGACAAGAAGGCCCACGGGACTTC. It is translated as CASSQDPGLARQEGPRDF.

This clone was detected only a few times. The chain has TRBV7-9 and TRBJ1-2; 9 bases map to TRBD1. This CDR3 is built from 15 residues. Germline V CDR1 and CDR2: SEHNR, FQNEAQ (reference sequence). Losses at the gene ends were 1 base for V and 6 bases for J; bases not matched to a gene: 6. This CDR3 is CASSLEWDRADGYTF. DNA for the CDR3: TGTGCCAGCAGCTTAGAATGGGACAGGGCGGATGGCTACACCTTC.

J is TRBJ1-2 and V is TRBV24-1; the match to TRBD1 covers 10 bases. The ends lost 4 bases at V and 7 bases at J; junction bases unmatched: 17. The germline V gene has CDR1 KGHDR and CDR2 SFDVKD. The length of the CDR3 is 18 residues. CDR3 sequence reads: CATSDQAQTGGVFGGYTF. The CDR3 region has the DNA TGTGCCACCAGTGACCAAGCCCAGACAGGGGGCGTTTTTGGTGGCTACACCTTC.